A single TCR beta chain is shown here with its context. These data are taken from a study of T cells in Graves' hyperthyroidism and ophthalmopathy. Amplification of TCR beta CDR3 regions was performed using RNA transcripts as template. HTBI primers were used for first-round RT-PCR of the TCR CDR3. TCRdb itself ran the multiplex PCR reads through MiXCR, one entry per CDR3 protein. The repertoire holds about 640,000 distinct CDR3 sequences, about 45% seen once, with more than 7% in the top ten. J lost 5 bases, V lost 5 bases, and 3 bases had no gene match. The CDR3 totals 14 residues. Per the germline V gene, CDR1 is SGHAT and CDR2 is FQDESV (reference sequence).

The TCR was taken from an adult man with Graves' disease, either hyperthyroidism or ophthalmopathy (not recorded which). The chain recombines TRBV11-1 with TRBJ2-7, with TRBD2 matching 13 bases. Material for sequencing was peripheral blood or thyroid tissue (not recorded which). CDR3 DNA: TGTGCCAGCAGCCCTGGACTAGCGGGGGACGAGCAGTACTTC. It is translated as CASSPGLAGDEQYF.